Below, 16 T cell receptor beta chains from the same sample are listed, as sequenced in a study of circulating CD8 cells and anti-PD-1 response in melanoma. Each library started from roughly 15 ng of total RNA using the QIAseq Immune Repertoire TCR panel. TCRdb passed the reads through MiXCR, listing each CDR3 protein once. The sample yields 500 to 600 distinct CDR3 sequences, roughly 5% seen once. Four subsets defined by PD-1 and/or TIGIT were sorted from live CD3+CD8+TCRalphabeta+ cells. The specimen was CD8+ T cells from PBMCs, collected at baseline or after one month of anti-PD-1 therapy (not recorded which). The receptor source for this set is a human donor with melanoma.

This clonotype is labeled medium-sized. The chain recombines TRBV6-2 or TRBV6-3 with TRBJ2-7, with TRBD1 matching 9 bases. V lost 6 bases, J lost 3 bases, and 6 bases stayed unmatched. Germline loops: CDR1 MNHEY, CDR2 SVGEGT. CDR3 length: 14 residues. CDR3 sequence (DNA): TGTGCCAGCAGGGACCGGACAGGGGACTACGAGCAGTACTTC. Amino acid sequence: CASRDRTGDYEQYF.

The rearrangement links TRBV6-5 to TRBJ2-7; perhaps TRBD2 as D (5 bases). This CDR3 region has 14 residues. CDR1 and CDR2 (germline): MNHEY, SVGAGI. The germline V and J ends were trimmed by 7 bases and 0 bases, with 13 bases remaining between them. CDR3 residues: CASKEDLSSYEQYF. Written as DNA, the CDR3 is TGTGCCAGCAAAGAGGACTTGAGCTCCTACGAGCAGTACTTC.

This clonotype is categorized as medium-sized. The chain recombines TRBV4-2 with TRBJ2-3, with D hard to call. This CDR3 has 14 amino acids. Germline V gene sequence: CDR1 LGHNA, CDR2 YNFKEQ. Trimming took 1 base from V and 3 from J, leaving 8 bases between them. CDR3 in amino acids: CASSQGVLTDTQYF. The CDR3 coding sequence is TGTGCCAGCAGCCAAGGGGTTCTGACAGATACGCAGTATTTT.

Relative to its sample, this clonotype is large. The rearrangement uses TRBV6-5 and TRBJ2-7; tentatively, D is TRBD1 or TRBD2 (6 bases each). Germline-derived CDR1 and CDR2 are MNHEY and SVGAGI. V shed 8 bases and J shed 2 bases, with 16 bases lying between them. The CDR3 sequence is 14 residues long. The CDR3 DNA reads TGTGCCAGCGGCGGGACACCGCTCACCTACGAGCAGTACTTC. This codes for CASGGTPLTYEQYF.

The V call is TRBV6-2 or TRBV6-3, the J call TRBJ2-2, with a tentative D call TRBD1 (6 bases). The V gene lost 5 bases and the J gene lost 1 base, with 8 bases spanning the gap. CDR1 is MNHEY and CDR2 is SVGEGT in the germline V gene. CDR3 length: 14 residues. The CDR3 DNA follows: TGTGCCAGCAGTCCAGGGGTGAACACCGGGGAGCTGTTTTTT. Translation gives CASSPGVNTGELFF.

By share, this clonotype ranks as large. V is TRBV4-1 and J is TRBJ2-3; D is uncertain. The CDR3 contains 15 residues. Looked up from germline, CDR1 is MGHRA and CDR2 is YSYEKL. Trimming shortened V by 1 base and J by 0 bases, and 8 bases separated the two germline ends. CDR3 protein: CASSQGSPSTDTQYF. The CDR3 nucleotides read TGCGCCAGCAGCCAAGGGTCCCCGAGCACAGATACGCAGTATTTT.

By share, this clonotype counts as large. This chain connects TRBV27 to TRBJ2-1; 8 positions match TRBD2. Trimming cost V 6 bases and J 0 bases; bases outside gene matches: 1. This CDR3 region has 14 residues. The germline V gene encodes CDR1 MNHEY and CDR2 SMNVEV (reference sequence). The CDR3 sequence: CASSLAGSYNEQFF. The CDR3 region has the DNA TGTGCCAGCAGCCTAGCGGGCTCCTACAATGAGCAGTTCTTC.

This chain joins TRBV20-1 and TRBJ2-3; D ambiguous. The V and J ends lost 3 bases and 2 bases respectively, with 15 bases between them. This CDR3 is 15 amino acids long. Germline V CDR1 and CDR2: DFQATT, SNEGSKA (reference sequence). The CDR3 nucleotides are TGCAGTGCTAGCCCAGTTCAGTACACCACAGATACGCAGTATTTT. As protein: CSASPVQYTTDTQYF.

This clonotype rates as large. This chain connects TRBV2 to TRBJ2-7; 15 bases line up with TRBD2. J was trimmed by 7 bases and V by 2 bases; bases with no gene match: 9. This CDR3 is built from 17 residues. Germline assignment: CDR1 SNHLY and CDR2 FYNNEI. The CDR3 spells CASSERGLAGGILEQYF. The CDR3 DNA is TGTGCCAGCAGTGAAAGGGGACTAGCGGGAGGAATCTTAGAGCAGTACTTC.

A few counts support this clonotype. The chain combines TRBV12-3 or TRBV12-4 with TRBJ2-1, with D tentatively TRBD1 or TRBD2 (5 bases each). Trimming pared 3 bases from V and 9 bases from J, leaving 9 bases between. The CDR3 runs to 12 residues. The CDR3 sequence is CASSFGAGEQFF. The CDR3 DNA reads as TGTGCCAGCAGTTTTGGGGCGGGTGAGCAGTTCTTC.

The sample holds a few counts of this clonotype. A much bigger clone sits one base away, suggesting this may be a read error. The V gene is TRBV27, the J gene TRBJ2-7, with a possible D match to TRBD2 (5 bases). V was trimmed by 5 bases and J by 6 bases, leaving 11 bases between them. From germline, CDR1 is MNHEY and CDR2 SMNVEV (reference sequence). CDR3 length equals 12 residues. The CDR3 region has the DNA TGTGCCAGCAGTGTTTCGGGGAGCGAGCAGTACTTC. Amino acid sequence: CASSVSGSEQYF.

About this clonotype: This may stem from a read error, because a much larger clone lies one nucleotide away. The V call is TRBV29-1, the J call TRBJ2-7; D perhaps matches TRBD2 (6 bases). The germline gives CDR1 SQVTM, CDR2 ANQGSEA. The CDR3 is made up of 14 amino acids. The CDR3 loop is CGVDIPGEGYEQYF. CDR3 DNA: TGCGGCGTTGATATTCCGGGGGAAGGCTACGAGCAGTACTTC.

This clonotype is termed medium-sized. The chain links TRBV25-1 to TRBJ2-1, with D uncertain. The CDR3 is made up of 13 amino acids. Trimming shortened V by 8 bases and J by 6 bases, and 14 bases separated the two germline ends. Germline V gene sequence: CDR1 MGHDK, CDR2 SYGVNS. CDR3 DNA sequence: TGTGCCAGCGCAGGAACGTGGGCCAATGAGCAGTTCTTC. Amino acids: CASAGTWANEQFF.

By sample share, this clonotype is medium-sized (0.01 to 0.1%). The chain uses TRBV12-3 or TRBV12-4 and TRBJ1-5, with TRBD1 identical over 8 bases. This CDR3 spans 13 amino acids. V shed 4 bases, J shed 6 bases, and the junction held 2 bases outside the gene matches. The CDR3 sequence is CASSSGGLQPQHF. CDR3 nucleotides: TGTGCCAGCAGTTCAGGGGGCCTTCAGCCCCAGCATTTT.

By sample fraction, this clonotype is large. This chain joins TRBV5-4 and TRBJ1-1; TRBD1 matches 8 bases. The germline gives CDR1 SGHNT, CDR2 YYREEE (reference sequence). The ends lost 4 bases at V and 13 bases at J; junction bases unmatched: 12. The CDR3 length is 13 residues. This CDR3 is CASSATGVWGVFF. Written as DNA, the CDR3 is TGTGCCAGCAGCGCGACAGGGGTTTGGGGTGTTTTCTTT.

Relative to its sample, this clonotype is medium-sized (0.01 to 0.1%). This chain uses TRBV28 with TRBJ2-3; 15 bases are shared with TRBD2. V lost 6 bases to trimming and J lost 3 bases; unmatched junction nucleotides: 13. The germline CDR1 and CDR2 sequences are MDHEN and SYDVKM. The CDR3 extends over 19 amino acids. The CDR3 DNA reads TGTGCCAGCAGCCCACCGGGACTAGCGGGAGGTAGGGTGACAGATACGCAGTATTTT. This encodes CASSPPGLAGGRVTDTQYF.